This entry features one T cell receptor (beta chain) sequence. This sample is part of a study of OX40 agonist ivuxolimab in advanced cancers. Study as a whole: Enrollees could have had prior anti-PD-1, anti-PD-L1 or anti-CTLA-4 therapy, which over 35% had received.

The CDR3 contains 15 residues. Trimming at V came to 9 bases and at J to 0 bases, leaving 3 bases not matched to a gene. From germline, CDR1 is SNHLY and CDR2 FYNNEI. The table came from immunoSEQ multiplex PCR; TCRdb's copy has only in-frame clones and leaves some out. The sample consists of some 19,000 clones, roughly nine tenths of them appearing once. This sample comprised CD4+ or CD8+ T cells sorted from blood, obtained in a trial of the OX40 agonist ivuxolimab. The receptor was isolated from an adult with an advanced solid tumor such as melanoma, head and neck, liver or kidney cancer. V is TRBV2 and J is TRBJ2-1, with 12 bases matching TRBD2. In DNA, the CDR3 is TGTGCCAGGGGACTAGCGGGCAGCTCCTACAATGAGCAGTTCTTC. Amino acids: CARGLAGSSYNEQFF.